The 3 T cell receptor beta chains below were found in one sample sequenced in a study of blood T cells in healthy people across ages. Combining a sample-barcoded 5' primer with a J-beta primer mix, a second PCR ran for about 6 to 12 cycles. MiXCR, applied by TCRdb to the 5' RACE reads, yields one record per CDR3 protein. The sample has around 710,000 distinct CDR3 sequences, roughly 43% seen once. Material: blood. The receptors originated from a woman aged 60 to 75 in good health.

The CDR3 DNA follows: TGCAGTAAGACTAACCGGGAGACCCAGTACTTC. Amino acid sequence: CSKTNRETQYF. The rearrangement uses TRBV20-1 and TRBJ2-5; D possibly corresponds to TRBD2 (5 bases). V lost 8 bases and J lost 5, with 12 bases in between. Germline CDR1 reads DFQATT; CDR2 reads SNEGSKA (reference sequence). The CDR3 runs to 11 residues.

Only a few counts were recorded for this clonotype. The chain employs TRBV20-1 and TRBJ2-3, with 8 bases that match TRBD2. V trimming: 3 bases; J trimming: 7 bases; junction bases outside the gene matches: 9. The germline CDR1 and CDR2 sequences are DFQATT and SNEGSKA (reference sequence). The CDR3 length is 14 residues. CDR3 bases: TGCAGTGCTAGCTCATCTATAGCGGGGCATACGCAGTATTTT. This translates into CSASSSIAGHTQYF.

This clonotype appeared a few times. This CDR3 is CATSREARNDPYEQYF. For the CDR3, the DNA is TGTGCCACCAGCAGAGAGGCCCGGAACGACCCCTACGAGCAGTACTTC. The chain uses TRBV15 and TRBJ2-7; D gene ambiguous. This CDR3 contains 16 residues. Germline CDR1 reads LNHNV; CDR2 reads YYDKDF (reference sequence). Trimming shortened V by 0 bases and J by 2 bases, and 14 bases separated the two germline ends.